Presented here are 21 T cell receptor beta chains from one specimen sequenced in a study of cytomegalovirus exposure and HLA in healthy donors. Clones were sequenced by immunoSEQ multiplex PCR, and TCRdb holds only the in-frame ones, with some missing. Of about 92,000 clones in the sample, approximately 93% were seen once. The source material was PBMCs. These receptors all come from a woman in her thirties in good health and CMV-seropositive.

V gene TRBV6-1 combines with J gene TRBJ2-5; D ambiguous. The V gene's germline CDR1 is MNHNS and CDR2 SASEGT. The germline V and J ends were trimmed by 0 bases and 2 bases, with 10 bases remaining between them. This CDR3 is built from 15 residues. CDR3 sequence: CASSEAPQLQETQYF. The CDR3 coding sequence is TGTGCCAGCAGTGAAGCGCCACAGCTTCAAGAGACCCAGTACTTC.

For the CDR3, the DNA is TGTGCCAGCAGGGCAACCTACGAGCAGTACTTC. It translates to CASRATYEQYF. V usage is TRBV27 and J usage is TRBJ2-7; D not resolved. V lost 6 bases to trimming and J lost 2 bases, with 5 bases between them. The CDR3 loop spans 11 amino acids. Germline V lookup: CDR1 MNHEY, CDR2 SMNVEV (reference sequence).

This chain links TRBV4-3 with TRBJ2-7; 9 bases line up with TRBD2. V dropped 3 bases and J dropped 4; count of bases not matched to a gene: 7. The CDR3 is made up of 15 amino acids. Germline loops: CDR1 LGHNA, CDR2 YSLEER. CDR3 in amino acids: CASSHGAGGPYEQYF. In nucleotides, the CDR3 is TGCGCCAGCAGCCACGGGGCGGGAGGGCCTTACGAGCAGTACTTC.

The chain is built from TRBV11-3 and TRBJ2-1, with a possible D match to TRBD2 (6 bases). V was clipped by 3 bases and J by 13 bases, with 16 bases between them. Germline CDR1 reads SGHNT; CDR2 reads YENEEA. This CDR3 has 13 residues. CDR3 coding DNA: TGTGCCAGCAGCTTCTCCCCAGGGCGGGATCAGTTCTTC. Protein product: CASSFSPGRDQFF.

V and J are TRBV29-1 and TRBJ2-1; 10 positions match TRBD2. V dropped 8 bases and J dropped 6; count of bases not matched to a gene: 7. This CDR3 is 13 amino acids long. CDR1 is SQVTM and CDR2 is ANQGSEA in the germline V gene. The CDR3 coding sequence is TGCAGCTCTAGCGGGAGCACGAGCAATGAGCAGTTCTTC. This gives the protein CSSSGSTSNEQFF.

The chain combines TRBV11-2 with TRBJ2-3; 7 positions agree with TRBD2. The CDR3 contains 15 residues. Germline V CDR1 and CDR2: SGHAT, FQNNGV. The J segment lost 3 bases and the V segment lost 1 base, leaving 4 bases of the junction unmatched. CDR3 protein: CASSLGGSRTDTQYF. Written as DNA, the CDR3 is TGTGCCAGCAGCTTAGGCGGGAGTAGGACAGATACGCAGTATTTT.

This chain links TRBV5-1 with TRBJ1-2; 10 bases line up with TRBD1. Trimming removed 4 bases from V and 7 bases from J; junction bases left unmatched: 10. The CDR3 extends over 15 amino acids. Germline CDR1 and CDR2: SGHRS and YFSETQ. The CDR3 loop reads CASSRLGQGLGGYTF. CDR3 in DNA: TGCGCCAGCAGCCGCCTGGGACAGGGGTTGGGTGGCTACACCTTC.

This chain links TRBV7-2 with TRBJ2-1, with 7 bases matching TRBD2. CDR3 length: 14 amino acids. The junction had 2 bases not matched to a gene; V was cut back by 4 bases and J by 2 bases. Germline CDR1 is SGHTA and CDR2 is FQGNSA. The CDR3 DNA follows: TGTGCCAGCAGCTCCGCGGGGGCCTACAATGAGCAGTTCTTC. Translating gives CASSSAGAYNEQFF.

The chain uses TRBV28 and TRBJ1-1, with TRBD1 matching over 7 bases. Losses at the gene ends were 1 base for V and 6 bases for J; bases not matched to a gene: 11. This CDR3 is built from 16 residues. Germline V gives CDR1 MDHEN, CDR2 SYDVKM. The CDR3 coding sequence is TGTGCCAGCAGTTTATTGCGGGCACAGGGGATCGCTGAAGCTTTCTTT. It is translated as CASSLLRAQGIAEAFF.

This chain links TRBV30 with TRBJ1-5; TRBD1 agrees at 8 bases. Unmatched junction bases numbered 4, after V lost 5 bases and J lost 1 base. Germline V lookup: CDR1 GTSNPN, CDR2 SVGIG (reference sequence). CDR3 size: 14 residues. The CDR3 reads CAWSTGASNQPQHF. CDR3 coding DNA: TGTGCCTGGTCGACAGGGGCAAGCAATCAGCCCCAGCATTTT.

The chain links TRBV5-1 to TRBJ2-3, with 11 bases fitting TRBD1. The CDR3 length is 15 residues. J lost 6 bases, V lost 4 bases, and 7 bases had no gene match. Germline V lookup: CDR1 SGHRS, CDR2 YFSETQ. The CDR3 here is CASSLGQGAGDTQYF. The DNA of the CDR3 is TGCGCCAGCAGCCTCGGACAGGGGGCAGGGGATACGCAGTATTTT.

The DNA of the CDR3 is TGTGCCAGCAGCAAACCCGGGACAGGGATCATCGGCTCCTACAATGAGCAGTTCTTC. Translating gives CASSKPGTGIIGSYNEQFF. The J gene is TRBJ2-1, the V gene TRBV7-9; 9 bases line up with TRBD1. The CDR3 contains 19 residues. In germline, CDR1 is SEHNR, CDR2 FQNEAQ (reference sequence). With 5 bases clipped from V and 0 bases from J, the junction kept 14 bases outside the gene matches.

The chain is built from TRBV27 and TRBJ2-6; maybe TRBD2 (5 bases). This CDR3 is 17 amino acids long. Looked up from germline, CDR1 is MNHEY and CDR2 is SMNVEV (reference sequence). Trimming pared 6 bases from V and 0 bases from J, leaving 15 bases between. The CDR3 coding sequence is TGTGCCAGCAGCGGGGTTTGGATGGACTCTGGGGCCAACGTCCTGACTTTC. This translates into CASSGVWMDSGANVLTF. Based on the CDR3 plus reference TRBV27 and TRBJ2-6, the full variable domain is EAQVTQNPRYLITVTGKKLTVTCSQNMNHEYMSWYRQDPGLGLRQIYYSMNVEVTDKGDVPEGYKVSRKEKRNFPLILESPSPNQTSLYFCASSGVWMDSGANVLTFGAGSRLTVL.

This clone was seen once. This sequence joins TRBV6-5 and TRBJ2-7; 7 nucleotides align to TRBD2. The CDR3 contains 13 residues. The junction had 7 bases not matched to a gene; V was cut back by 6 bases and J by 5 bases. CDR1 is MNHEY, CDR2 SVGAGI, per germline. CDR3 sequence: CASSRSGNHEQYF. The CDR3, as DNA: TGTGCCAGCAGCAGAAGCGGGAACCACGAGCAGTACTTC.

This clone appeared once. The chain is built from TRBV5-6 and TRBJ2-2; D is unresolved. CDR3 size: 16 residues. With 4 bases removed from V and 1 base from J, the gap between germline ends came to 14 bases. Per germline, CDR1 SGHDT and CDR2 YYEEEE. The CDR3 spells CASSPRERLNTGELFF. CDR3 nucleotides: TGTGCCAGCAGCCCGCGAGAGCGCTTGAACACCGGGGAGCTGTTTTTT.

This chain uses TRBV7-8 with TRBJ2-7, with 14 bases aligning to TRBD2. This CDR3 is 22 amino acids long. Germline lookup yields CDR1 SGHVS and CDR2 FQNEAQ. After removal of 2 bases from V and 3 bases from J, the junction contained 21 bases not matched to a gene. This CDR3 is CASSLTGLAGVTKLMQGYEQYF. The CDR3 nucleotides read TGTGCCAGCAGCTTAACGGGACTAGCGGGAGTGACCAAACTCATGCAGGGCTACGAGCAGTACTTC.

This rearrangement joins TRBV27 to TRBJ2-6; tentatively, D is TRBD1 (6 bases). The CDR3 spans 16 residues. V lost 4 bases, J lost 0 bases, and 10 bases lay in between. Germline loops: CDR1 MNHEY, CDR2 SMNVEV (reference sequence). CDR3 nucleotide sequence: TGTGCCAGCAGTTGGGACACGCGCTCTGGGGCCAACGTCCTGACTTTC. This codes for CASSWDTRSGANVLTF.

The chain carries TRBV5-1 and TRBJ2-7; D perhaps matches TRBD1 (5 bases). The CDR3 runs 16 residues. Germline loops: CDR1 SGHRS, CDR2 YFSETQ. The germline V and J ends were trimmed by 0 bases and 2 bases, with 15 bases remaining between them. CDR3 in amino acids: CASSLGGRPHTYEQYF. The CDR3 DNA is TGCGCCAGCAGCTTGGGGGGCAGGCCACACACCTACGAGCAGTACTTC.

The genes are TRBV5-8 and TRBJ1-2; 11 bases match TRBD1. This CDR3 contains 15 residues. The germline V gene has CDR1 SGHTS and CDR2 YDEGEE. V lost 0 bases, J lost 4 bases, and 2 bases stayed unmatched. This chain's CDR3 is CASSLAGTGGYGYTF. The CDR3 nucleotides read TGTGCCAGCAGCTTGGCCGGGACAGGGGGCTATGGCTACACCTTC.

The V gene is TRBV7-2, the J gene TRBJ2-7, with TRBD2 identical over 8 bases. V shed 6 bases, J shed 3 bases, and the junction held 10 bases outside the gene matches. Germline V gene data show CDR1 as SGHTA and CDR2 as FQGNSA. CDR3 length equals 15 residues. Here the CDR3 DNA reads TGTGCCAGCAGTCCTTCCGGGACTAGGGTCTACGAGCAGTACTTC. Its protein product is CASSPSGTRVYEQYF.

This chain joins TRBV9 and TRBJ2-3, with TRBD1 matching 7 bases. V trimming: 3 bases; J trimming: 3 bases; junction bases outside the gene matches: 16. Germline V CDR1 and CDR2: SGDLS, YYNGEE. This CDR3 has 18 residues. This chain's CDR3 is CASSETGVGTDYTDTQYF. DNA for the CDR3: TGTGCCAGCAGCGAGACCGGAGTTGGGACAGATTATACAGATACGCAGTATTTT.